This TCR beta chain came from a study of blood T cell repertoires in COVID-19. With V trimmed by 6 bases and J by 5 bases, 7 bases remained unmatched. Germline loops: CDR1 MNHEY, CDR2 SVGAGI. The CDR3 contains 15 residues. TCRdb keeps only in-frame clones here, not all; method: immunoSEQ multiplex PCR. The table records 200,000 or so clones, approximately 91% of them present only once. The chain joins TRBV6-5 to TRBJ2-3; TRBD2 agrees at 11 bases. The specimen sequenced was peripheral blood. The sequence was collected from a woman in her forties who had recovered from COVID-19. This CDR3 reads CASRLAGGPGDTQYF. CDR3 coding DNA: TGTGCCAGCAGGTTAGCGGGAGGGCCAGGAGATACGCAGTATTTT.